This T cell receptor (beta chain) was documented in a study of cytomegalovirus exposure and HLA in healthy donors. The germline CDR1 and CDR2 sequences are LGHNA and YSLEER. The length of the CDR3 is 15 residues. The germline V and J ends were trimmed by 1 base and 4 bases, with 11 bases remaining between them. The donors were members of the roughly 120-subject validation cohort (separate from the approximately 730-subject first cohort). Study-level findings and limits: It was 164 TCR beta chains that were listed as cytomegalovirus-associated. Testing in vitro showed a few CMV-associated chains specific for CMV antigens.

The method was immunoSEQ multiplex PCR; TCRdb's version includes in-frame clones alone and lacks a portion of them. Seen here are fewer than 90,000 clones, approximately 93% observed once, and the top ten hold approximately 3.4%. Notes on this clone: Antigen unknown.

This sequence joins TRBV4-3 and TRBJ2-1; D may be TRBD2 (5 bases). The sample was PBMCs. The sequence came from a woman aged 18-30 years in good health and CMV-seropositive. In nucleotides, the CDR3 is TGCGCCAGCAGCCAAGTTTTTAGCGAATACAATGAGCAGTTCTTC. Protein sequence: CASSQVFSEYNEQFF.